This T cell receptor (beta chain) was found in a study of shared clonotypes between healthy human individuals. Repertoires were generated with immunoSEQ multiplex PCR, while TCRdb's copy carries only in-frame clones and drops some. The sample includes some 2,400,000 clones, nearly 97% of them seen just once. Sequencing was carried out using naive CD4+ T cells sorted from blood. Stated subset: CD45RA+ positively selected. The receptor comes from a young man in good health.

In DNA, the CDR3 is TGCGCCAGCAGCCAAGATTCAGGGGCTAGAACTGAAGCTTTCTTT. Protein: CASSQDSGARTEAFF. The V gene is TRBV4-1, the J gene TRBJ1-1; D might be TRBD1 (6 bases). Germline CDR1 and CDR2: MGHRA and YSYEKL. CDR3 size: 15 residues. The V end lost 0 bases, the J end lost 5 bases, and 13 bases lay between the germline ends.